What follows is one T cell receptor (beta chain) and its context. Extraction and reverse transcription of RNA yielded cDNA as the sequencing template. Generated by immunoSEQ multiplex PCR, the TCRdb table keeps only in-frame clones and is missing some. The table includes around 170,000 clones, about half detected once. The data were obtained in a study of CD8+ T cells in alopecia areata. The overall study: Treated individuals took tofacitinib by mouth, 5 to 10 mg twice daily.

Indicated treatment: oral pan-JAK inhibitor, 5-10 mg twice daily. Individuals with alopecia areata gave both lesional scalp punch biopsies and peripheral blood for collection. This TCR came from a human donor with alopecia areata. The source was CD8+ T cells sorted from blood, collected at approximately week 52, from a patient treated with tofacitinib.

The CDR3 sequence is CASSPPGTWNTEAFF. The CDR3 DNA reads as TGTGCCAGCAGTCCCCCAGGGACCTGGAACACTGAAGCTTTCTTT. This chain joins TRBV6-5 and TRBJ1-1; tentatively, D is TRBD1 (5 bases). CDR3 length: 15 residues. Germline V gene lookup returns CDR1 MNHEY and CDR2 SVGAGI. The V end was cut by 5 bases, the J end by 1 base, with 14 bases between.